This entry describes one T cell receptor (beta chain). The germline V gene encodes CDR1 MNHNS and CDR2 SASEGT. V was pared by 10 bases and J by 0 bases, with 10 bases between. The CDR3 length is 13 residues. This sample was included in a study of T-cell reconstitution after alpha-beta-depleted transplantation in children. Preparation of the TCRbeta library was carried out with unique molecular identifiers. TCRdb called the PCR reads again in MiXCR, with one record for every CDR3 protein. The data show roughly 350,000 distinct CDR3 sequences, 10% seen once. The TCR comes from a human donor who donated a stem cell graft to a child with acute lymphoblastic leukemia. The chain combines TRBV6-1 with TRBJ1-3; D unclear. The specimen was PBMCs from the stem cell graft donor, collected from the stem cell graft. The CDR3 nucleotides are TGTGCCACACGGAGCCGCTCTGGAAACACCATATATTTT. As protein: CATRSRSGNTIYF.